This T cell receptor (beta chain) was sequenced for a study of T cell changes during pregnancy in multiple sclerosis. CDR3 length: 14 amino acids. Germline CDR1 reads SGHDT; CDR2 reads YYEEEE. Trimming left V 2 bases short and J 4 bases short, with 12 bases between. Some clones are missing from TCRdb's copy, which holds only in-frame ones; the method was immunoSEQ multiplex PCR. The profile covers 30,000 to 40,000 clones, with 85% to 95% appearing a single time and roughly 8% taken by the ten largest. This TCR was sampled from a female donor with multiple sclerosis, enrolled in a pregnancy study. The chain links TRBV5-6 to TRBJ1-1; TRBD1 might be the D (6 bases). Sequenced material: CD8+ T cells from peripheral blood mononuclear cells, taken in the third trimester of pregnancy. The CDR3, as DNA: TGTGCCAGCAGCTTCCTAACAGGGCTCACTGAAGCTTTCTTT. This translates into CASSFLTGLTEAFF.